One sample yielded the 7 T cell receptor beta chains listed below, sequenced in a study of regulatory T cells in long-lasting Graves disease. The authors built TCR beta libraries using iRepertoire HTBI primers and Arm-PCR of CDR3 regions. TCRdb reprocessed the multiplex PCR reads via MiXCR and lists one record per CDR3 protein. The sample records 700,000 or so distinct CDR3 sequences, around 30% being singletons. As to time point: persistent/refractory GD, antithyroid drugs over 5 years with positive TRAb. Extracted PBMC RNA gave rise to the TCR library. The sequences come from peripheral blood mononuclear cells (PBMCs), collected when the disease was refractory, from a patient treated with antithyroid drugs. The receptors come from a female donor with Graves disease.

This clonotype was observed a handful of times. As DNA, the CDR3 is TGCGCCAGCAGCCACCGACAGGGGGGGAATGAAAAACTGTTTTTT. As protein: CASSHRQGGNEKLFF. The chain links TRBV5-1 to TRBJ1-4; 9 bases map to TRBD1. Germline CDR1 is SGHRS and CDR2 is YFSETQ. This CDR3 is built from 15 residues. V lost 4 bases to trimming and J lost 5 bases; unmatched junction nucleotides: 6.

The table lists this clonotype with a count of one. This chain joins TRBV7-6 and TRBJ1-3; 9 bases line up with TRBD1. The V segment lost 1 base and the J segment 6 bases; nucleotides outside the gene matches: 4. CDR3 size: 15 residues. Germline V gives CDR1 SGHVS, CDR2 FNYEAQ. The DNA for the CDR3 is TGTGCCAGCAGCTTAGGGACAGGGGCGGTAAACACCATATATTTT. Protein sequence: CASSLGTGAVNTIYF.

The chain combines TRBV6-1 with TRBJ2-7, with a tentative D call TRBD2 (5 bases). The V end lost 8 bases, the J end lost 3 bases, and 20 bases lay between the germline ends. Germline CDR1 and CDR2: MNHNS and SASEGT. This CDR3 contains 15 residues. CDR3 sequence reads: CASSTGVATLYEQYF. The CDR3 region has the DNA TGTGCCAGCTCTACGGGCGTAGCGACCCTCTACGAGCAGTACTTC.

This clonotype was observed many times. This chain uses TRBV6-1 with TRBJ2-5, with a tentative D call TRBD2 (6 bases). The V end lost 8 bases, the J end lost 9 bases, and 19 bases lay between the germline ends. This CDR3 is 13 amino acids long. Per the germline V gene, CDR1 is MNHNS and CDR2 is SASEGT. The CDR3 here is CASGRWEALPQYF. The CDR3 DNA reads as TGTGCCAGCGGGAGGTGGGAGGCCCTCCCCCAGTACTTC.

The table lists this clonotype with a count of one. The chain combines TRBV2 with TRBJ2-7; D is unresolved. The V end was cut by 4 bases, the J end by 4 bases, with 11 bases between. The CDR3 has 13 residues. Per germline, CDR1 SNHLY and CDR2 FYNNEI. CDR3 coding DNA: TGTGCCAGCAGTGTCAGGTTCTTGTACGAGCAGTACTTC. Translation gives CASSVRFLYEQYF.

This clonotype was counted a few times. This chain connects TRBV12-3 or TRBV12-4 to TRBJ2-7; D gene uncertain. The CDR3 is 15 amino acids. The ends were cut back, 2 bases at V and 7 bases at J, with 18 bases in the middle. The CDR3 protein is CASSLPGRLLREQYF. CDR3 coding DNA: TGTGCCAGCAGTTTACCGGGCCGTCTCCTACGAGAGCAGTACTTC.

The chain recombines TRBV30 with TRBJ1-2, with D unresolved. The germline CDR1 and CDR2 sequences are GTSNPN and SVGIG (reference sequence). Trimming removed 4 bases from V and 5 bases from J, with 8 bases in between. This CDR3 is built from 11 residues. The CDR3 DNA is TGTGCCTGGATGGAATCTTATGGCTACACCTTC. This gives the protein CAWMESYGYTF.